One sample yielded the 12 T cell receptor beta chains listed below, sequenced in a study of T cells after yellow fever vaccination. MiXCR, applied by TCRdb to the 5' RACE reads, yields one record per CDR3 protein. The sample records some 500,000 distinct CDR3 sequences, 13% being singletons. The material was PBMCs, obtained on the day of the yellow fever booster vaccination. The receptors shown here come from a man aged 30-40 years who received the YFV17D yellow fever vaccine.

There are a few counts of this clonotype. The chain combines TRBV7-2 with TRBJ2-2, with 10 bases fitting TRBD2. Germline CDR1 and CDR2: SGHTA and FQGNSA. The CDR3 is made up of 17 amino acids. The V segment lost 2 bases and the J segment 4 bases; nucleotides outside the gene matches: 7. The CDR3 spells CASSLYSSGSFTGELFF. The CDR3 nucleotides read TGTGCCAGCAGCTTATACTCTAGCGGGAGTTTCACCGGGGAGCTGTTTTTT. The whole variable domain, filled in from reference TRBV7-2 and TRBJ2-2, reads GAGVSQSPSNKVTEKGKDVELRCDPISGHTALYWYRQSLGQGLEFLIYFQGNSAPDKSGLPSDRFSAERTGGSVSTLTIQRTQQEDSAVYLCASSLYSSGSFTGELFFGEGSRLTVL.

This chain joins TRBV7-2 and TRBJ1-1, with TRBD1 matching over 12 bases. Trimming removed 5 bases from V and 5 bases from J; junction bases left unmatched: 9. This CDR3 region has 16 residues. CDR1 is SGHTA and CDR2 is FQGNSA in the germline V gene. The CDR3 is CASSPRDRGRWTEAFF. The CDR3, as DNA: TGTGCCAGCAGCCCCCGGGACAGGGGGCGATGGACTGAAGCTTTCTTT. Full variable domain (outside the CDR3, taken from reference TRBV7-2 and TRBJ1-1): GAGVSQSPSNKVTEKGKDVELRCDPISGHTALYWYRQSLGQGLEFLIYFQGNSAPDKSGLPSDRFSAERTGGSVSTLTIQRTQQEDSAVYLCASSPRDRGRWTEAFFGQGTRLTVV.

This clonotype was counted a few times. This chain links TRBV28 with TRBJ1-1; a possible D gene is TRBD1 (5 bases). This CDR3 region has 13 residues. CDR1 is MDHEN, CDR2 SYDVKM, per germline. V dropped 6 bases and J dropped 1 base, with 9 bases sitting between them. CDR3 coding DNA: TGTGCCAGCAGCGAGACAGCGAACACTGAAGCTTTCTTT. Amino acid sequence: CASSETANTEAFF.

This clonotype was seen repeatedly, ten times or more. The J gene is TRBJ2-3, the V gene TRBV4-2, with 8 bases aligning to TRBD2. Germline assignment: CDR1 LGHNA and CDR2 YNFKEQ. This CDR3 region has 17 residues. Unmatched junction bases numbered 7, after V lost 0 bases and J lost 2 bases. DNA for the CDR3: TGTGCCAGCAGCCAAGATCGGGGACTAGACGCCACAGATACGCAGTATTTT. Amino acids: CASSQDRGLDATDTQYF.

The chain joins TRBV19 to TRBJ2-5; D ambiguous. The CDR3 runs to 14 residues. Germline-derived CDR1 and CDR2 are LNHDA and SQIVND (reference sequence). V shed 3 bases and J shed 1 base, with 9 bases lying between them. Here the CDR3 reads CASSISRIQETQYF. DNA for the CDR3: TGTGCCAGTAGTATTTCAAGAATCCAAGAGACCCAGTACTTC.

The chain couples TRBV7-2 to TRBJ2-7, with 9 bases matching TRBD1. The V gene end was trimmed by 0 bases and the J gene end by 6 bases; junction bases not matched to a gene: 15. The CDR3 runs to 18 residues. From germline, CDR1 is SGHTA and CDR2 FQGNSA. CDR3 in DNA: TGTGCCAGCAGCTTAGCGTTCTTGTCCGGGACAGGGCGACTCGAGCAGTACTTC. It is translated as CASSLAFLSGTGRLEQYF. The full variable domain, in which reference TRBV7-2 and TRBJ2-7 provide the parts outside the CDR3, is GAGVSQSPSNKVTEKGKDVELRCDPISGHTALYWYRQSLGQGLEFLIYFQGNSAPDKSGLPSDRFSAERTGGSVSTLTIQRTQQEDSAVYLCASSLAFLSGTGRLEQYFGPGTRLTVT.

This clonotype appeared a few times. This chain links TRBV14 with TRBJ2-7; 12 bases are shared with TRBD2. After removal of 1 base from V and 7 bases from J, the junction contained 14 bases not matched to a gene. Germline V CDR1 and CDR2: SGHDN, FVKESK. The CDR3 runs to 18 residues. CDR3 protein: CASSQVLPSGRAPREQYF. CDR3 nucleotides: TGTGCCAGCAGCCAAGTGTTGCCTAGCGGGAGGGCCCCGCGAGAGCAGTACTTC.

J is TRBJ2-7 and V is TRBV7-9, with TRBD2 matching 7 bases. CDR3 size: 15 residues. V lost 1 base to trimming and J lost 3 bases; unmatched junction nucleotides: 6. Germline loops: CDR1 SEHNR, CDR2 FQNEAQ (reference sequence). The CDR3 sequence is CASSLVASGIYEQYF. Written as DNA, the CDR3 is TGTGCCAGCAGCTTAGTGGCTAGCGGTATCTACGAGCAGTACTTC.

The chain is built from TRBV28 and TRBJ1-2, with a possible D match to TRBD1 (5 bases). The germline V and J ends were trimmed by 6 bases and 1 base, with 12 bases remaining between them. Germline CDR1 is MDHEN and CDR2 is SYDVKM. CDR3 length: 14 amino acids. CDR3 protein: CASRKKQVNYGYTF. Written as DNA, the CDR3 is TGTGCCAGCAGGAAAAAACAGGTTAACTATGGCTACACCTTC.

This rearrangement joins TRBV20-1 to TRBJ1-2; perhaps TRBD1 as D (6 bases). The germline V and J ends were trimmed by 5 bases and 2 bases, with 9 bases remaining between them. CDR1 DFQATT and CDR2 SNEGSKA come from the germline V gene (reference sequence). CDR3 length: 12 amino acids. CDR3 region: CSAWTENYGYTF. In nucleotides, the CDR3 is TGCAGTGCTTGGACAGAGAACTATGGCTACACCTTC.

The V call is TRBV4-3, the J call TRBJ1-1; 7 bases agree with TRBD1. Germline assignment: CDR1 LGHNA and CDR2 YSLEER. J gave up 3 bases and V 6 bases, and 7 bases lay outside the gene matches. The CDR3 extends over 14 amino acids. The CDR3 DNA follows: TGCGCCAGCAGGTCCGGGACAGAAGACACTGAAGCTTTCTTT. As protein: CASRSGTEDTEAFF.

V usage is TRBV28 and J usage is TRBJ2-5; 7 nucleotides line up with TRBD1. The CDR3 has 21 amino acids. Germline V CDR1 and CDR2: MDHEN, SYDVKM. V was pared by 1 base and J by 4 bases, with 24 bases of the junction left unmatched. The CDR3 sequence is CASSLSPRPGQTSGRRETQYF. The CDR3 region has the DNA TGTGCCAGCAGTTTATCACCCCGACCGGGACAGACATCGGGACGGAGAGAGACCCAGTACTTC.